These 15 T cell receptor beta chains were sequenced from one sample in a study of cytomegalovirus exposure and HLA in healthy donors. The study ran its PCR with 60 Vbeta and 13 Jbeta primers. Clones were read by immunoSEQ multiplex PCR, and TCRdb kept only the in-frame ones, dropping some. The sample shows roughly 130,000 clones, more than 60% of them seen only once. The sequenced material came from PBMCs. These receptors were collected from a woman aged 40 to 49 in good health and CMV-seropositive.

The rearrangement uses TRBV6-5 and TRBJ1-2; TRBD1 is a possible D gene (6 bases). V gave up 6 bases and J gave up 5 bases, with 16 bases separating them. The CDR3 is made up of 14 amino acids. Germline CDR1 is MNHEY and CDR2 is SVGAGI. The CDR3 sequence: CASSQQGAAYGYTF. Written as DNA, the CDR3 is TGTGCCAGCAGCCAACAGGGAGCGGCTTATGGCTACACCTTC.

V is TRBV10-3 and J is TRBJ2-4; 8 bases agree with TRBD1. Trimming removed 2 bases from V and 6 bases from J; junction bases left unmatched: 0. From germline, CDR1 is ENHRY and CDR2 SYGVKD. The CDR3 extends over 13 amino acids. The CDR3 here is CAISEGQGNIQYF. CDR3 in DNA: TGTGCCATCAGTGAGGGACAGGGAAACATTCAGTACTTC.

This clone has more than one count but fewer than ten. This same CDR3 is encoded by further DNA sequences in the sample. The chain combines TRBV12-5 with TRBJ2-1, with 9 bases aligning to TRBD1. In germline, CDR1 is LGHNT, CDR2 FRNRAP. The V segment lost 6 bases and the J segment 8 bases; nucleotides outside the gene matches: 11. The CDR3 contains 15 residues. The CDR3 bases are TGTGCTAGTGGCCGCTCCGGGACAGGGATGGATGAGCAGTTCTTC. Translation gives CASGRSGTGMDEQFF.

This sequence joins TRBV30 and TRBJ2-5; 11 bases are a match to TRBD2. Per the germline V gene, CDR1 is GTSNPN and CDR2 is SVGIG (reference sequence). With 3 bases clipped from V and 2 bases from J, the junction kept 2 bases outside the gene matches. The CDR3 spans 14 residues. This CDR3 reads CAWRTSGAQETQYF. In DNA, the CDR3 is TGTGCCTGGAGGACTAGCGGGGCGCAAGAGACCCAGTACTTC.

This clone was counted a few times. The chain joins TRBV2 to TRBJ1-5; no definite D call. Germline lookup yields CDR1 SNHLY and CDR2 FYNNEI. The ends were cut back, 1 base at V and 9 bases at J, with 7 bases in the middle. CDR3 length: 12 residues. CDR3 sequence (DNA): TGTGCCAGCAGTGAAGGCGGGCTGCCCCAGCATTTT. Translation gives CASSEGGLPQHF.

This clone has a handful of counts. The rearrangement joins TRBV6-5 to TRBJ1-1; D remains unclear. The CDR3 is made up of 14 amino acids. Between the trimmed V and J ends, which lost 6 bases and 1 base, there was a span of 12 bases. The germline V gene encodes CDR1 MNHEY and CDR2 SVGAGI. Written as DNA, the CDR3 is TGTGCCAGCAGCCGATGGTCGGGGAACACTGAAGCTTTCTTT. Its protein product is CASSRWSGNTEAFF.

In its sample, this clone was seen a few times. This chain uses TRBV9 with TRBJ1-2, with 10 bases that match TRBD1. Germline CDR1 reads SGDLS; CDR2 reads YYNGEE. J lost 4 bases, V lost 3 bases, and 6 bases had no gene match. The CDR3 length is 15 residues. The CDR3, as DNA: TGTGCCAGCAGCGGTGACAGGGGGCCCGGCTATGGCTACACCTTC. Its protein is CASSGDRGPGYGYTF.

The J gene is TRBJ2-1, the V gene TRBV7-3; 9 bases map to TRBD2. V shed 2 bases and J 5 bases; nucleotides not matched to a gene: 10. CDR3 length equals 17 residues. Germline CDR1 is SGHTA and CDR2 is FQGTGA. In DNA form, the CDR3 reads TGTGCCAGCAGCTTACTGCCTAGCGGGATCTGGGACAATGAGCAGTTCTTC. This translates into CASSLLPSGIWDNEQFF.

The CDR3 is CASSLGATTIDEQYF. The DNA for the CDR3 is TGTGCCAGCAGCTTAGGGGCGACTACGATCGACGAGCAGTACTTC. V is TRBV7-9 and J is TRBJ2-7; possibly TRBD2 for D (5 bases). Germline loops: CDR1 SEHNR, CDR2 FQNEAQ (reference sequence). V shed 1 base and J shed 5 bases, with 15 bases lying between them. The CDR3 has 15 amino acids.

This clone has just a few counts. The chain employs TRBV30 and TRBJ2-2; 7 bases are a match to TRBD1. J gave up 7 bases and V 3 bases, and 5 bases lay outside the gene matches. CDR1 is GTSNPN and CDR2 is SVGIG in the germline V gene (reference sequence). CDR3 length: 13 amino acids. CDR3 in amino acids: CAWRSTGVGELFF. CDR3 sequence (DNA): TGTGCCTGGAGATCTACAGGGGTCGGGGAGCTGTTTTTT. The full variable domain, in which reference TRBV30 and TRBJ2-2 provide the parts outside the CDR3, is SQTIHQWPATLVQPVGSPLSLECTVEGTSNPNLYWYRQAAGRGLQLLFYSVGIGQISSEVPQNLSASRPQDRQFILSSKKLLLSDSGFYLCAWRSTGVGELFFGEGSRLTVL.

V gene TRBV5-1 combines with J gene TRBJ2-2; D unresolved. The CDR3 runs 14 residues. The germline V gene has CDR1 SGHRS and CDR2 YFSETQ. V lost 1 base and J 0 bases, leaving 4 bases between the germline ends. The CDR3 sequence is CASSLFANTGELFF. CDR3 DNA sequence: TGCGCCAGCAGCTTGTTCGCGAACACCGGGGAGCTGTTTTTT. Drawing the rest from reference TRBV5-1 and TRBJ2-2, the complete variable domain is KAGVTQTPRYLIKTRGQQVTLSCSPISGHRSVSWYQQTPGQGLQFLFEYFSETQRNKGNFPGRFSGRQFSNSRSEMNVSTLELGDSALYLCASSLFANTGELFFGEGSRLTVL.

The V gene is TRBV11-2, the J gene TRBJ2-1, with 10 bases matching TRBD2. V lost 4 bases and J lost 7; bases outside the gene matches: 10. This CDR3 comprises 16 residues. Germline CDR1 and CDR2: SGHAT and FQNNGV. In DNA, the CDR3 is TGTGCCAGCAGCTCACTTAGCGGGAGGTCGGAAAATGAGCAGTTCTTC. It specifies CASSSLSGRSENEQFF.

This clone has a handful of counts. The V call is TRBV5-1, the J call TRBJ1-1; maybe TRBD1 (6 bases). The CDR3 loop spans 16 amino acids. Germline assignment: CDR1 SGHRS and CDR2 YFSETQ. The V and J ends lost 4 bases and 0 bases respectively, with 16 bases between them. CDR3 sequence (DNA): TGCGCCAGCAGCGGCAGGGTGGGGGCTTTGAACACTGAAGCTTTCTTT. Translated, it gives CASSGRVGALNTEAFF.

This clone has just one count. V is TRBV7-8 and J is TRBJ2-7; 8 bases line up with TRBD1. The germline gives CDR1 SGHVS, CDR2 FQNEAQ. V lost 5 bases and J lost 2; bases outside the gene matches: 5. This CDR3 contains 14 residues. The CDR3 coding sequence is TGTGCCAGCAGCACAGGGGGACAGACCTACGAGCAGTACTTC. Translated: CASSTGGQTYEQYF.

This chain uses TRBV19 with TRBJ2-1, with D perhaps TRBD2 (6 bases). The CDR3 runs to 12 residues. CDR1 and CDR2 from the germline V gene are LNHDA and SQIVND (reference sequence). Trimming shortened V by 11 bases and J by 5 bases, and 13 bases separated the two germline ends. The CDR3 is CASWGGNNEQFF. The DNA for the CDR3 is TGTGCCTCTTGGGGCGGGAACAATGAGCAGTTCTTC. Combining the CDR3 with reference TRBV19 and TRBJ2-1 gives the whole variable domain DGGITQSPKYLFRKEGQNVTLSCEQNLNHDAMYWYRQDPGQGLRLIYYSQIVNDFQKGDIAEGYSVSREKKESFPLTVTSAQKNPTAFYLCASWGGNNEQFFGPGTRLTVL.